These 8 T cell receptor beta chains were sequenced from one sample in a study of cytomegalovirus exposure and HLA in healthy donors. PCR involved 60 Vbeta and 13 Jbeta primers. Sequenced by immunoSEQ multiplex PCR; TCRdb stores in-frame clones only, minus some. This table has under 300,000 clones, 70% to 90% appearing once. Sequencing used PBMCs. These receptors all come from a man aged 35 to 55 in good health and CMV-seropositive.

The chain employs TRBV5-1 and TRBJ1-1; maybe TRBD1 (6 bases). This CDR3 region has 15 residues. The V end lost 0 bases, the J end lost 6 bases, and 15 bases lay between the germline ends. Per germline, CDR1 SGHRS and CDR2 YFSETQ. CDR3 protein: CASSLEQVQGSEAFF. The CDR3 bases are TGCGCCAGCAGCTTGGAACAGGTACAGGGCTCTGAAGCTTTCTTT.

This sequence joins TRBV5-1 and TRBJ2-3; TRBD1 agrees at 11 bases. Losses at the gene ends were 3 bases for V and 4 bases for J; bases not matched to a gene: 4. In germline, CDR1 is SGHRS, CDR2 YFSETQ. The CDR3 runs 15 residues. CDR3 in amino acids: CASSWGTGGSDTQYF. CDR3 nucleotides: TGCGCCAGCAGCTGGGGGACAGGGGGGTCAGATACGCAGTATTTT.

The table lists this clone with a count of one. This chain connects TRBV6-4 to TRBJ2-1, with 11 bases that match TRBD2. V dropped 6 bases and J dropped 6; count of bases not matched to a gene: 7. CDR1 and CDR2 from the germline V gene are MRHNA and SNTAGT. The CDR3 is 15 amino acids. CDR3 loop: CASSLLAGGVNEQFF. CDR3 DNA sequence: TGTGCCAGCAGCCTATTAGCGGGAGGGGTCAATGAGCAGTTCTTC.

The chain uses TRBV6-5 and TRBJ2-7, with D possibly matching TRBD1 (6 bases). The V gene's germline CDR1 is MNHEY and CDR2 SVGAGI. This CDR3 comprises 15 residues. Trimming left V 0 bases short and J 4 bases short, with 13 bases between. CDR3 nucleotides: TGTGCCAGCAGTTACTCGGTCTACAGGGAATACGAGCAGTACTTC. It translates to CASSYSVYREYEQYF.

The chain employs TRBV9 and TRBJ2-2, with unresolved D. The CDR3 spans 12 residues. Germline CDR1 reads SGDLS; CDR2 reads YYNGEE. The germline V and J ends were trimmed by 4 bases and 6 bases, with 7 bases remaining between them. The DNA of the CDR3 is TGTGCCAGCAGCTCCTCTGCCGGGGAGCTGTTTTTT. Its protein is CASSSSAGELFF.

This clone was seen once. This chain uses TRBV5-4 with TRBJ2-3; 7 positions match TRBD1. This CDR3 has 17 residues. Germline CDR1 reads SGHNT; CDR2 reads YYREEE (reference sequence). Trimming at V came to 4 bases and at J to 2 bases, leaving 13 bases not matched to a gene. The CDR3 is CASSLAFGTADTDTQYF. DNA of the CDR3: TGTGCCAGCAGCCTGGCCTTTGGGACAGCCGACACAGATACGCAGTATTTT.

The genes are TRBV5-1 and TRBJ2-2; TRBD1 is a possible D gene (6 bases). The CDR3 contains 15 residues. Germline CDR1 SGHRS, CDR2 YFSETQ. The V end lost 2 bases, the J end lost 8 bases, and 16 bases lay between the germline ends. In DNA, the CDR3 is TGCGCCAGCAGCTTCCTAGGCAGGGGAGCGGGGGAGCTGTTTTTT. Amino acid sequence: CASSFLGRGAGELFF.

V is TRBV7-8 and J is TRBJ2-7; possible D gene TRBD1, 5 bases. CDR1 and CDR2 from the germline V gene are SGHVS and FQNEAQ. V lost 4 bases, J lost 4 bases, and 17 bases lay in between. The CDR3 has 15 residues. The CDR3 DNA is TGTGCCAGCAGCTCCCCACAGGCTGTCGCTTACGAGCAGTACTTC. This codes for CASSSPQAVAYEQYF.